The sequence of this T cell receptor (beta chain) was determined in a study of identical twins. This clonotype has at least ten counts. The antigen is undetermined. Each cDNA held unique molecular identifiers, and template switching gave it a universal primer site. TCRdb re-analysed the 5' RACE reads in MiXCR, keeping a single row per CDR3 protein. This sample yields 240,000 or so distinct CDR3 sequences, of which about 13% are seen a single time; around 4% belongs to the top ten. Study findings and constraints: Out-of-frame beta sequences exhibited a weaker degree of excess twin sharing. Carriage of fewer insertions was seen in abundant cord blood beta clonotypes, whereas memory repertoires showed none.

CDR1 and CDR2 (germline): LGHNA, YNFKEQ. Unmatched junction bases numbered 9, after V lost 3 bases and J lost 2 bases. CDR3 length equals 18 residues. The sample was also linked to a second study, of yellow fever vaccine responses in identical twins.

Sequenced input: memory (CD45RO+) T cells sorted from blood. The sequence was collected from a woman aged 18-29 years in good health. The chain uses TRBV4-2 and TRBJ2-1; TRBD2 aligns across 11 bases. The CDR3 DNA sequence: TGTGCCAGCAGCCAGGCCGAGACTAGCGGGGAACCCTACAATGAGCAGTTCTTC. This encodes CASSQAETSGEPYNEQFF.